The clone carrying this TCR beta chain was found many times. The entry originates in a study of T cell repertoires in cytomegalovirus infection. The CDR3 length is 15 residues. V gave up 2 bases and J gave up 0 bases, with 8 bases separating them. Germline V gives CDR1 SGHTA, CDR2 FQGTGA. TCRdb re-analysed the reads in MiXCR, keeping a single row per CDR3 protein. The table has some 180,000 distinct CDR3 sequences, less than 9.5% seen once; the top ten hold about 4.6%. The receptor's source is a human donor in good health (CMV status not recorded). Some clones in this sample may be carry-over from other donors' samples. Material for sequencing was PBMCs. This chain uses TRBV7-3 with TRBJ2-1; D is possibly TRBD2 (6 bases). As DNA, the CDR3 is TGTGCCAGCAGCTTACTAGCGATCTCCTACAATGAGCAGTTCTTC. Amino acids: CASSLLAISYNEQFF.